This T cell receptor (beta chain) emerged from a study of regulatory T cells in long-lasting Graves disease. CDR3 length equals 17 residues. V was clipped by 2 bases and J by 2 bases; unmatched bases: 6. CDR1 is SGHAT, CDR2 FQNNGV, per germline. As for time point: newly diagnosed GD, antithyroid drugs for less than 3 months. Following extraction of RNA from PBMCs, that RNA was used to make the TCR library. Graves' disease diagnoses followed American Thyroid Association guidelines. Patients came through an endocrinology department, and that department was in Xi'an, China. Both iRepertoire HTBI primers and Arm-PCR of CDR3 regions were used to build the TCR beta libraries. TCRdb recomputed calls from the multiplex PCR reads with MiXCR, one row per CDR3 protein. The table lists about 430,000 distinct CDR3 sequences, 14% to 15% of them singletons. In addition, the sample was reused for a study of T cells in Graves' hyperthyroidism and ophthalmopathy.

The chain links TRBV11-2 to TRBJ2-7; 13 positions agree with TRBD2. This sequence originates from a woman between 40 and 55 years old with Graves disease. This specimen was peripheral blood mononuclear cells (PBMCs), taken at new diagnosis, from a patient treated with antithyroid drugs. CDR3 sequence: CASSLLPGLAGTYEQYF. The CDR3 bases are TGTGCCAGCAGCTTACTTCCGGGACTAGCGGGGACCTACGAGCAGTACTTC.